This T cell receptor beta chain was obtained from a study of T cells in Graves' hyperthyroidism and ophthalmopathy. Overall study context: Peripheral blood was acquired at first diagnosis, ahead of any therapy whatsoever.

Germline V gene data show CDR1 as SQVTM and CDR2 as ANQGSEA. Deletions cut 5 bases from V and 0 bases from J, with 10 bases between. The CDR3 totals 13 residues. Stable Graves' hyperthyroidism meant no ophthalmopathy progression within 18 months. Patients between 18 and 65 years old had hyperthyroidism, newly diagnosed and lasting under 2 months. RNA transcripts served as the template for amplifying TCR beta CDR3 regions. The HTBI set primed first-round TCR CDR3 RT-PCR. One entry per CDR3 protein results from TCRdb running MiXCR on the multiplex PCR reads. The table has 300,000 to 450,000 distinct CDR3 sequences, more than 11% seen once. This clonotype showed up just a few times. Its antigen is not known. Notes on the study in general: Most expanded thyroid clonotypes above 0.001 also appeared in blood.

Sequenced: blood. The V and J genes are TRBV29-1 and TRBJ1-1; D is uncertain. The TCR originated in a woman aged 55-69 years with Graves' hyperthyroidism. CDR3 in amino acids: CSVQPSMNTEAFF. CDR3 nucleotide sequence: TGCAGCGTTCAGCCGTCCATGAACACTGAAGCTTTCTTT.